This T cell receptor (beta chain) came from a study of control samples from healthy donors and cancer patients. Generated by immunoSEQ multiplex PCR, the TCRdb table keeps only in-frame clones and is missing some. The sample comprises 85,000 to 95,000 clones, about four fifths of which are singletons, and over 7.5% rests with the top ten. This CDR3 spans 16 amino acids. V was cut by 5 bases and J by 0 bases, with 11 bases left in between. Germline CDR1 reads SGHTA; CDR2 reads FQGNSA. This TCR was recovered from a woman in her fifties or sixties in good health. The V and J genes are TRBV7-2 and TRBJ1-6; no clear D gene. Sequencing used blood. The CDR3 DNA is TGTGCCAGCAGCCGTGGGCGGGACTCCTATAATTCACCCCTCCACTTT. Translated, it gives CASSRGRDSYNSPLHF.